This T cell receptor (beta chain) was recovered during a study of cytomegalovirus exposure and HLA in healthy donors. Study as a whole: Earlier sequencing of some 190 million T cells yielded 120 million or so unique TCR beta sequences.

There were likely unrecorded immune exposures, though donors were nominally healthy when sampled. With 60 Vbeta and 13 Jbeta primers, the PCR was carried out. Here immunoSEQ multiplex PCR was the method, and the copy in TCRdb shows in-frame clones only, minus some. The data hold some 160,000 clones, with roughly 80% observed a single time. Sequencing input: PBMCs. This receptor was identified in a male donor in good health and CMV-seronegative.

Here the CDR3 DNA reads TGTGCCAGCAGTGTCTCTTTAGGGAGGAGCTCCTACGAGCAGTACTTC. Amino acid sequence: CASSVSLGRSSYEQYF. The chain joins TRBV6-1 to TRBJ2-7, with D possibly TRBD2 on 6 matching bases. This CDR3 has 16 amino acids. CDR1 is MNHNS and CDR2 is SASEGT in the germline V gene. V lost 4 bases, J lost 0 bases, and 16 bases lay in between.